This T cell receptor (beta chain) was sequenced during a study of shared clonotypes between healthy human individuals. Looking at the study overall: The plates for each donor numbered three CD4 naive, three CD4 memory, two CD8 naive and one CD8 memory.

Findings and caveats of the study: Limited genetic and exposure-history diversity came from having few donors.

CDR1 and CDR2 (germline): SGHDT, YYEEEE. The germline V and J ends were trimmed by 2 bases and 4 bases, with 9 bases remaining between them. The CDR3 is made up of 14 amino acids. As concerns this clone: What it recognizes is unknown.

Profiling relied on immunoSEQ multiplex PCR, and the TCRdb table lists in-frame clones only, not all of them. The sample lists approximately 700,000 clones, roughly 73% seen once, with 1.5% to 2% in the top ten. The TCR was taken from a woman aged 25 to 39 in good health. The sample consisted of memory CD4+ T cells sorted from blood. The subset here: CD45RA-negative fraction. The V and J genes are TRBV5-6 and TRBJ2-2; D is possibly TRBD2 (5 bases). CDR3 in amino acids: CASSFGLSTGELFF. For the CDR3, the DNA is TGTGCCAGCAGCTTCGGACTGTCCACCGGGGAGCTGTTTTTT.